Below are 32 T cell receptor beta chains sequenced from a single sample in a study of blood T cell repertoires in COVID-19. This table comes from immunoSEQ multiplex PCR, and its TCRdb copy is limited to in-frame clones, with some not included. The sample contains some 11,000 clones, approximately 84% of which appear only once. Source material: peripheral blood. The receptors shown here come from a man aged 45-65 years with active COVID-19.

This clone was recorded only once. The V and J genes are TRBV7-9 and TRBJ2-7, with 9 bases identical to TRBD1. The ends lost 5 bases at V and 2 bases at J; junction bases unmatched: 7. CDR3 length: 15 residues. Per the germline V gene, CDR1 is SEHNR and CDR2 is FQNEAQ (reference sequence). CDR3 region: CASSPRDRATYEQYF. DNA for the CDR3: TGTGCCAGCAGCCCACGGGACAGGGCTACCTACGAGCAGTACTTC.

This clone has more than one count but fewer than ten. The V call is TRBV28, the J call TRBJ2-7; TRBD1 matches 8 bases. The germline gives CDR1 MDHEN, CDR2 SYDVKM. V shed 6 bases and J 5 bases; nucleotides not matched to a gene: 9. This CDR3 has 14 residues. The CDR3, as DNA: TGTGCCAGCAGACTAAGGACAGGGTCGAACGAGCAGTACTTC. Translating gives CASRLRTGSNEQYF.

In its sample, this clone is medium-sized. V is TRBV4-1 and J is TRBJ2-7; D ambiguous. Trimming removed 0 bases from V and 3 bases from J, with 9 bases in between. The CDR3 totals 14 residues. Germline CDR1 MGHRA, CDR2 YSYEKL. CDR3 protein: CASSQDSMGYEQYF. For the CDR3, the DNA is TGCGCCAGCAGCCAAGATAGCATGGGCTACGAGCAGTACTTC.

The gene calls are TRBV4-2 and TRBJ2-7, with D perhaps TRBD1 (8 bases). The V and J ends lost 1 base and 4 bases respectively, with 14 bases between them. The CDR3 has 15 amino acids. Germline CDR1 is LGHNA and CDR2 is YNFKEQ. The CDR3, as DNA: TGTGCCAGCAGCCAAGTCGACAGGGGAGGGTACGAGCAGTACTTC. It translates to CASSQVDRGGYEQYF.

The chain employs TRBV3-1 (or the pseudogene TRBV3-2) and TRBJ2-7; 9 bases fit TRBD1. CDR3 size: 16 residues. CDR1 is LGHDT and CDR2 is YNNKEL in the germline V gene (reference sequence). J lost 3 bases, V lost 4 bases, and 10 bases had no gene match. CDR3 sequence reads: CASSPRLRTGDYEQYF. CDR3 nucleotide sequence: TGTGCCAGCAGCCCAAGGCTGAGGACAGGGGACTACGAGCAGTACTTC.

This CDR3 reads CASSPRLAGGPGTGELFF. In nucleotides, the CDR3 is TGTGCCAGCAGCCCTAGACTAGCGGGAGGGCCAGGCACCGGGGAGCTGTTTTTT. V usage is TRBV7-9 and J usage is TRBJ2-2; 14 positions agree with TRBD2. V lost 5 bases and J lost 4; bases outside the gene matches: 9. CDR3 size: 18 residues. Germline loops: CDR1 SEHNR, CDR2 FQNEAQ (reference sequence).

V is TRBV21-1 and J is TRBJ2-1; the table's D call, TRBD2, was not checked against the DNA. TRBV21-1 is a documented pseudogene. This CDR3 region has 14 residues. In DNA form, the CDR3 reads TGTGCCAGCAGCAAGGGACTAGCGGACAATGAGCAGTTCTTC. Protein sequence: CASSKGLADNEQFF.

This chain uses TRBV7-6 with TRBJ1-4; D unresolved. Trimming cost V 2 bases and J 3 bases, with 10 bases left between them. The CDR3 loop spans 15 amino acids. The germline gives CDR1 SGHVS, CDR2 FNYEAQ. DNA of the CDR3: TGTGCCAGCAGCTTAAGCGGTGCCCCTAATGAAAAACTGTTTTTT. Amino acids: CASSLSGAPNEKLFF.

V and J are TRBV7-9 and TRBJ2-1; 16 bases map to TRBD2. Germline CDR1 and CDR2: SEHNR and FQNEAQ (reference sequence). This CDR3 region has 15 residues. Trimming removed 5 bases from V and 8 bases from J; junction bases left unmatched: 3. CDR3 amino acids: CASSPGTSGRDEQFF. The CDR3 coding sequence is TGTGCCAGCAGCCCCGGGACTAGCGGGAGGGATGAGCAGTTCTTC.

This sequence joins TRBV25-1 and TRBJ2-1, with 7 bases identical to TRBD2. CDR3 length: 14 residues. The germline CDR1 and CDR2 sequences are MGHDK and SYGVNS. Trimming cost V 5 bases and J 7 bases; bases outside gene matches: 8. The CDR3 DNA follows: TGTGCCAGCAGTAAAAGCGGGGACCAAAATGAGCAGTTCTTC. This sequence encodes CASSKSGDQNEQFF.

The chain recombines TRBV28 with TRBJ2-7; 7 nucleotides match TRBD2. The germline gives CDR1 MDHEN, CDR2 SYDVKM. Germline trimming cut 6 bases from V and 6 bases from J; bases unmatched to any gene: 14. The CDR3 covers 15 residues. For the CDR3, the DNA is TGTGCCAGCAGCCCTTTGGTCGCGGGAGCCGGCGAGCAGTACTTC. Translating it yields CASSPLVAGAGEQYF.

V usage is TRBV3-1 (or the pseudogene TRBV3-2) and J usage is TRBJ2-7; weak D call: TRBD1 (6 bases). The CDR3 is 15 residues long. V was cut by 0 bases and J by 5 bases, with 14 bases left in between. The germline V gene has CDR1 LGHDT and CDR2 YNNKEL (reference sequence). The CDR3 coding sequence is TGTGCCAGCAGCCAAGACAGGGGTGACTTCGACGAGCAGTACTTC. Its translation is CASSQDRGDFDEQYF.

This sequence joins TRBV7-2 and TRBJ2-3; 9 bases agree with TRBD1. The V gene's germline CDR1 is SGHTA and CDR2 FQGNSA. The CDR3 runs 16 residues. After removal of 1 base from V and 2 bases from J, the junction contained 4 bases not matched to a gene. CDR3 in amino acids: CASSLGGQGLTDTQYF. The CDR3, as DNA: TGTGCCAGCAGCTTAGGAGGACAGGGGCTCACAGATACGCAGTATTTT.

The chain uses TRBV9 and TRBJ2-1; TRBD1 is a possible D gene (5 bases). Trimming left V 4 bases short and J 3 bases short, with 20 bases between. Germline assignment: CDR1 SGDLS and CDR2 YYNGEE. The CDR3 length is 17 residues. The CDR3 protein is CASSPLGLPDLYNEQFF. DNA of the CDR3: TGTGCCAGCAGCCCCCTGGGGCTGCCAGACCTCTACAATGAGCAGTTCTTC.

By sample share, this clone is medium-sized. Other nucleotide sequences from this sample produce the same CDR3. The V gene is TRBV27, the J gene TRBJ2-3; D is undetermined. The CDR3 is 12 amino acids. V lost 4 bases, J lost 2 bases, and 4 bases lay in between. The germline V gene encodes CDR1 MNHEY and CDR2 SMNVEV (reference sequence). The CDR3 nucleotides are TGTGCCAGCAGTTATAACACAGATACGCAGTATTTT. Its protein product is CASSYNTDTQYF.

The chain has TRBV27 and TRBJ2-3; a weak D match, TRBD2 (6 bases). Trimming left V 2 bases short and J 1 base short, with 22 bases between. The CDR3 consists of 19 residues. Germline V gene lookup returns CDR1 MNHEY and CDR2 SMNVEV (reference sequence). The CDR3 nucleotides read TGTGCCAGCAGTTTAATATTTCCGGCGGGACCCCTGGGCACAGATACGCAGTATTTT. Encoded protein: CASSLIFPAGPLGTDTQYF.

This CDR3 reads CASSGLGANNSPLHF. For the CDR3, the DNA is TGTGCCAGCAGCGGTTTAGGGGCAAATAATTCACCCCTCCACTTT. V is TRBV5-8 and J is TRBJ1-6; TRBD1 is a possible D gene (5 bases). This CDR3 region has 15 residues. CDR1 is SGHTS, CDR2 YDEGEE, per germline. Trimming cost V 4 bases and J 5 bases, with 13 bases left between them.

The J gene is TRBJ1-1, the V gene TRBV19, with D maybe TRBD1 (5 bases). V lost 1 base, J lost 4 bases, and 19 bases lay in between. The germline V gene has CDR1 LNHDA and CDR2 SQIVND (reference sequence). The CDR3 runs 17 residues. CDR3 in DNA: TGTGCCAGTAGTATAGTAATGGAGGGGCTGGGGATCACTGAAGCTTTCTTT. It encodes CASSIVMEGLGITEAFF.

V usage is TRBV24-1 and J usage is TRBJ2-3; maybe TRBD1 (5 bases). Trimming took 3 bases from V and 2 from J, leaving 8 bases between them. The CDR3 loop spans 14 amino acids. Germline V lookup: CDR1 KGHDR, CDR2 SFDVKD. CDR3 sequence: CATSDGRVTDTQYF. CDR3 nucleotide sequence: TGTGCCACCAGTGATGGCAGGGTCACAGATACGCAGTATTTT.

The V call is TRBV19, the J call TRBJ2-1; TRBD2 is a possible D gene (6 bases). CDR1 is LNHDA, CDR2 SQIVND, per germline (reference sequence). The CDR3 sequence is 15 residues long. V was clipped by 6 bases and J by 2 bases, with 14 bases between them. The CDR3 DNA reads TGTGCCAGTAGCCCGCCAGGGACTGCCTACAATGAGCAGTTCTTC. Its protein is CASSPPGTAYNEQFF. Filled out from reference TRBV19 and TRBJ2-1, the complete variable domain reads DGGITQSPKYLFRKEGQNVTLSCEQNLNHDAMYWYRQDPGQGLRLIYYSQIVNDFQKGDIAEGYSVSREKKESFPLTVTSAQKNPTAFYLCASSPPGTAYNEQFFGPGTRLTVL.

The V and J genes are TRBV7-9 and TRBJ1-4; 7 bases agree with TRBD1. Germline CDR1 SEHNR, CDR2 FQNEAQ (reference sequence). CDR3 length: 16 amino acids. After removal of 0 bases from V and 3 bases from J, the junction contained 4 bases not matched to a gene. The DNA for the CDR3 is TGTGCCAGCAGCTTAGCTCCGGGACAGTCTAATGAAAAACTGTTTTTT. Its translation is CASSLAPGQSNEKLFF.

Only one count was recorded for this clone. V is TRBV6-5 and J is TRBJ2-3, with 12 positions matching TRBD2. From germline, CDR1 is MNHEY and CDR2 SVGAGI. This CDR3 region has 15 residues. J lost 2 bases, V lost 6 bases, and 3 bases had no gene match. The CDR3 sequence is CASSGTSGFTDTQYF. The DNA for the CDR3 is TGTGCCAGCAGCGGGACTAGCGGGTTCACAGATACGCAGTATTTT.

The chain joins TRBV29-1 to TRBJ2-1, with D hard to call. Germline V gene data show CDR1 as SQVTM and CDR2 as ANQGSEA. The V gene lost 1 base and the J gene lost 6 bases, with 13 bases spanning the gap. The CDR3 has 14 residues. CDR3 residues: CSVEGLGGFNEQFF. The CDR3 coding sequence is TGCAGCGTTGAAGGGCTAGGCGGATTCAATGAGCAGTTCTTC.

This clone was found once. The chain carries TRBV28 and TRBJ2-7; 10 positions agree with TRBD1. The ends lost 2 bases at V and 9 bases at J; junction bases unmatched: 13. Germline values: CDR1 MDHEN, CDR2 SYDVKM. This CDR3 spans 16 amino acids. CDR3: CASSLGPGGQGTVQYF. In DNA, the CDR3 is TGTGCCAGCAGTTTAGGTCCAGGGGGACAGGGGACAGTGCAGTACTTC.

V and J are TRBV15 and TRBJ2-5, with 9 bases aligning to TRBD2. Germline-derived CDR1 and CDR2 are LNHNV and YYDKDF (reference sequence). This CDR3 contains 15 residues. J gave up 2 bases and V 0 bases, and 1 base lay outside the gene matches. Written as DNA, the CDR3 is TGTGCCACCAGCAGAGAGCTAGCGGGGCAAGAGACCCAGTACTTC. Its translation: CATSRELAGQETQYF.

This clone was seen a single time. V gene TRBV15 combines with J gene TRBJ2-2; 8 bases agree with TRBD2. Germline CDR1 and CDR2: LNHNV and YYDKDF (reference sequence). V gave up 5 bases and J gave up 6 bases; unmatched junction bases: 14. This CDR3 region has 17 residues. The CDR3, as DNA: TGTGCCACCAGCCAAATCCCGGGACTAGGGATCCCCGGGGAGCTGTTTTTT. Translated: CATSQIPGLGIPGELFF.

The chain links TRBV5-6 to TRBJ2-7; TRBD2 agrees at 7 bases. With V trimmed by 0 bases and J by 6 bases, 0 bases remained unmatched. Looked up from germline, CDR1 is SGHDT and CDR2 is YYEEEE. The length of the CDR3 is 12 residues. The CDR3 DNA reads as TGTGCCAGCAGCTTGGGGGAGGGCGAGCAGTACTTC. Translating gives CASSLGEGEQYF. The whole variable domain, remainder taken from reference TRBV5-6 and TRBJ2-7, is DAGVTQSPTHLIKTRGQQVTLRCSPKSGHDTVSWYQQALGQGPQFIFQYYEEEERQRGNFPDRFSGHQFPNYSSELNVNALLLGDSALYLCASSLGEGEQYFGPGTRLTVT.

Only one count was recorded for this clone. The chain uses TRBV11-2 and TRBJ2-1; D unresolved. Germline assignment: CDR1 SGHAT and CDR2 FQNNGV. There are 12 residues in the CDR3. Deletions cut 4 bases from V and 5 bases from J, with 6 bases between. As DNA, the CDR3 is TGTGCCAGCAGCTCCCGGGACAATGAGCAGTTCTTC. Its protein product is CASSSRDNEQFF.

This clone was recorded once. J is TRBJ2-1 and V is TRBV13; a possible D gene is TRBD1 (6 bases). Germline assignment: CDR1 PRHDT and CDR2 FYEKMQ (reference sequence). V was clipped by 5 bases and J by 3 bases, with 20 bases between them. This CDR3 has 17 amino acids. CDR3 nucleotides: TGTGCCAGCAGCCACTCGTCGGAGGACAGTTACTACAATGAGCAGTTCTTC. It encodes CASSHSSEDSYYNEQFF. The full variable domain, with the rest looked up from reference TRBV13 and TRBJ2-1, is AAGVIQSPRHLIKEKRETATLKCYPIPRHDTVYWYQQGPGQDPQFLISFYEKMQSDKGSIPDRFSAQQFSDYHSELNMSSLELGDSALYFCASSHSSEDSYYNEQFFGPGTRLTVL.

The rearrangement joins TRBV19 to TRBJ2-2, with D hard to call. CDR1 is LNHDA and CDR2 is SQIVND in the germline V gene (reference sequence). The V end was cut by 10 bases, the J end by 2 bases, with 17 bases between. The CDR3 has 15 amino acids. The CDR3, as DNA: TGTGCCACCGGAATACAGATCCTCAACACCGGGGAGCTGTTTTTT. It yields the protein CATGIQILNTGELFF.

This clone was counted a single time. The CDR3 nucleotides are TGCAGCGTTGATTCGGGGTCCGGGGCCAACGTCCTGACTTTC. Its translation: CSVDSGSGANVLTF. The chain combines TRBV29-1 with TRBJ2-6; the D gene is possibly TRBD2 (5 bases). This CDR3 contains 14 residues. Germline lookup yields CDR1 SQVTM and CDR2 ANQGSEA. Trimming took 3 bases from V and 4 from J, leaving 10 bases between them.

This chain uses TRBV6-6 with TRBJ2-7, with 7 nucleotides matching TRBD1. CDR1 is MNHNY, CDR2 SVGAGI, per germline (reference sequence). The CDR3 totals 15 residues. The V and J ends lost 7 bases and 1 base, in that order; junction bases with no gene match: 10. The CDR3 bases are TGTGCCAGCAAACTGGGGACAGCCAAATCCTACGAGCAGTACTTC. Translation: CASKLGTAKSYEQYF.